These 25 T cell receptor beta chains were all obtained from the same sample, sequenced in a study of shared clonotypes between healthy human individuals. Produced via immunoSEQ multiplex PCR; TCRdb's table is partial and in-frame only. Of over 1.5 million clones listed, 95% to 99% were seen once; the top ten hold around 0.47%. The sequencing sample was made of naive CD4+ T cells sorted from blood. Subset of the sample: CD45RA+ positively selected. The receptors were sampled from a man aged 25 to 45 in good health.

The rearrangement links TRBV7-2 to TRBJ2-5, with 11 bases identical to TRBD2. V shed 7 bases and J 3 bases; nucleotides not matched to a gene: 7. The CDR3 length is 15 residues. Germline CDR1 reads SGHTA; CDR2 reads FQGNSA. As DNA, the CDR3 is TGTGCCAGCATCCCCCGACTAGCGGGGAAAGAGACCCAGTACTTC. Translating it yields CASIPRLAGKETQYF.

The V and J genes are TRBV28 and TRBJ2-1; 15 nucleotides line up with TRBD2. The CDR3 runs 20 residues. The V segment lost 9 bases and the J segment 1 base; nucleotides outside the gene matches: 16. Looked up from germline, CDR1 is MDHEN and CDR2 is SYDVKM. The CDR3 nucleotides are TGTGCCAGTCCTCCTTCTTTTGGGACTAGCGGGAGGAGGTCCTACAATGAGCAGTTCTTC. It encodes CASPPSFGTSGRRSYNEQFF. Drawing the rest from reference TRBV28 and TRBJ2-1, the complete variable domain is DVKVTQSSRYLVKRTGEKVFLECVQDMDHENMFWYRQDPGLGLRLIYFSYDVKMKEKGDIPEGYSVSREKKERFSLILESASTNQTSMYLCASPPSFGTSGRRSYNEQFFGPGTRLTVL.

V is TRBV15 and J is TRBJ2-1, with D unresolved. Germline lookup yields CDR1 LNHNV and CDR2 YYDKDF (reference sequence). CDR3 length: 18 residues. V was clipped by 3 bases and J by 0 bases, with 18 bases between them. CDR3 in DNA: TGTGCCACCAGCAGGGCTGATGTCGGCCAGCTCTCCTACAATGAGCAGTTCTTC. Translated, it gives CATSRADVGQLSYNEQFF.

J is TRBJ2-4 and V is TRBV19; 8 bases align to TRBD1. This CDR3 spans 17 amino acids. The junction had 12 bases not matched to a gene; V was cut back by 4 bases and J by 4 bases. Germline CDR1 LNHDA, CDR2 SQIVND (reference sequence). The CDR3 DNA follows: TGTGCCAGTAGTAGAGACCCCAGGGGGCCTAGAAAAAACATTCAGTACTTC. Translation: CASSRDPRGPRKNIQYF.

This rearrangement joins TRBV14 to TRBJ2-7, with D perhaps TRBD1 (6 bases). The germline gives CDR1 SGHDN, CDR2 FVKESK. V was pared by 3 bases and J by 6 bases, with 12 bases between. The CDR3 runs 13 residues. The chain's CDR3 is CASSQKTGSEQYF. Here the CDR3 DNA reads TGTGCCAGCAGCCAGAAGACAGGTTCCGAGCAGTACTTC. The variable domain in full, with the rest retrieved from reference TRBV14 and TRBJ2-7, is EAGVTQFPSHSVIEKGQTVTLRCDPISGHDNLYWYRRVMGKEIKFLLHFVKESKQDESGMPNNRFLAERTGGTYSTLKVQPAELEDSGVYFCASSQKTGSEQYFGPGTRLTVT.

CDR3: CASSLEGGNTDTQYF. CDR3 nucleotide sequence: TGTGCCAGCAGCTTAGAGGGGGGTAACACAGATACGCAGTATTTT. The V and J genes are TRBV7-9 and TRBJ2-3; D may match TRBD1 or TRBD2 (6 bases each). Germline lookup yields CDR1 SEHNR and CDR2 FQNEAQ (reference sequence). Deletions cut 1 base from V and 2 bases from J, with 10 bases between. The CDR3 is 15 amino acids.

The gene calls are TRBV5-4 and TRBJ2-3; no reliable D call. The germline V and J ends were trimmed by 4 bases and 3 bases, with 15 bases remaining between them. Germline CDR1 and CDR2: SGHNT and YYREEE (reference sequence). This CDR3 is built from 15 residues. CDR3 DNA sequence: TGTGCCAGCAGCCCCCCCGGTCTGGGGACAGATACGCAGTATTTT. Its translation is CASSPPGLGTDTQYF. The variable domain in full, completed from reference TRBV5-4 and TRBJ2-3, reads ETGVTQSPTHLIKTRGQQVTLRCSSQSGHNTVSWYQQALGQGPQFIFQYYREEENGRGNFPPRFSGLQFPNYSSELNVNALELDDSALYLCASSPPGLGTDTQYFGPGTRLTVL.

Remarks on this clone: The junction and the germline gene differ at one end; a read error may be behind it. V is TRBV7-7 and J is TRBJ2-2, with D uncertain. This CDR3 spans 13 amino acids. The germline CDR1 and CDR2 sequences are SSHAT and FNYEAQ (reference sequence). CDR3 sequence: CASSPHVAGELFF. Written as DNA, the CDR3 is TGTGCTAGCAGCCCCCACGTTGCTGGGGAGCTGTTTTTT.

The chain uses TRBV7-2 and TRBJ2-2, with D possibly being TRBD1 or TRBD2 (7 bases each). From germline, CDR1 is SGHTA and CDR2 FQGNSA. The CDR3 is 14 residues long. V dropped 8 bases and J dropped 7 bases, with 17 bases sitting between them. The CDR3, as DNA: TGTGCCAGCGGGCCAGGGGGGGCTCACGGGGAGCTGTTTTTT. Protein sequence: CASGPGGAHGELFF.

Comment on this clone: The same CDR3 arises from other DNA sequences in this sample as well. The gene calls are TRBV28 and TRBJ1-5, with D possibly TRBD1 on 6 matching bases. V was pared by 3 bases and J by 3 bases, with 12 bases between. Germline values: CDR1 MDHEN, CDR2 SYDVKM. There are 15 residues in the CDR3. In DNA form, the CDR3 reads TGTGCCAGCAGTTTCGCGCAGGGGAACAATCAGCCCCAGCATTTT. Translated, it gives CASSFAQGNNQPQHF.

This rearrangement joins TRBV5-1 to TRBJ1-4, with no clear D. Trimming left V 6 bases short and J 2 bases short, with 11 bases between. Germline V gene lookup returns CDR1 SGHRS and CDR2 YFSETQ. CDR3 length: 14 residues. CDR3 bases: TGCGCCAGCAACGTTGGGCCCACTAATGAAAAACTGTTTTTT. It is translated as CASNVGPTNEKLFF.

This chain uses TRBV28 with TRBJ2-1; 7 bases align to TRBD1. Germline trimming cut 9 bases from V and 3 bases from J; bases unmatched to any gene: 11. Germline assignment: CDR1 MDHEN and CDR2 SYDVKM. The CDR3 contains 15 residues. The CDR3 region has the DNA TGTGCCAGTAGCAGTACCAGGGACAGCTACAATGAGCAGTTCTTC. Its protein product is CASSSTRDSYNEQFF.

This clone was observed once. The chain links TRBV19 to TRBJ2-1, with D maybe TRBD2 (5 bases). The CDR3 loop spans 16 amino acids. Trimming took 3 bases from V and 3 from J, leaving 15 bases between them. Germline-derived CDR1 and CDR2 are LNHDA and SQIVND (reference sequence). The DNA for the CDR3 is TGTGCCAGTAGTATTTCTGAGGGAGTAGGCTACAATGAGCAGTTCTTC. It is translated as CASSISEGVGYNEQFF. The whole variable domain, remainder taken from reference TRBV19 and TRBJ2-1, is DGGITQSPKYLFRKEGQNVTLSCEQNLNHDAMYWYRQDPGQGLRLIYYSQIVNDFQKGDIAEGYSVSREKKESFPLTVTSAQKNPTAFYLCASSISEGVGYNEQFFGPGTRLTVL.

V usage is TRBV6-6 and J usage is TRBJ2-5; 8 bases match TRBD1. Germline CDR1 MNHNY, CDR2 SVGAGI (reference sequence). The CDR3 has 14 residues. V gave up 5 bases and J gave up 2 bases; unmatched junction bases: 4. The CDR3, as DNA: TGTGCCAGCAGTGATTACAGGGGGCAAGAGACCCAGTACTTC. Protein: CASSDYRGQETQYF.

The rearrangement uses TRBV5-4 and TRBJ1-2; D is uncertain. Trimming stripped 4 bases from V and 8 bases from J, with 15 bases between. This CDR3 has 13 amino acids. The germline V gene encodes CDR1 SGHNT and CDR2 YYREEE (reference sequence). The CDR3 loop reads CASSPMDRRGYTF. As DNA, the CDR3 is TGTGCCAGCAGCCCGATGGACCGGAGGGGCTACACCTTC. Based on the CDR3 plus reference TRBV5-4 and TRBJ1-2, the full variable domain is ETGVTQSPTHLIKTRGQQVTLRCSSQSGHNTVSWYQQALGQGPQFIFQYYREEENGRGNFPPRFSGLQFPNYSSELNVNALELDDSALYLCASSPMDRRGYTFGSGTRLTVV.

This sequence joins TRBV6-5 and TRBJ1-5; TRBD1 matches at 8 bases. Germline V gene lookup returns CDR1 MNHEY and CDR2 SVGAGI. The CDR3 sequence is 15 residues long. The V segment lost 2 bases and the J segment 6 bases; nucleotides outside the gene matches: 6. The CDR3 DNA reads as TGTGCCAGCAGTTACGGCAGGGGGCTAGGTCAGCCCCAGCATTTT. Protein sequence: CASSYGRGLGQPQHF.

The rearrangement uses TRBV7-9 and TRBJ2-2; D is unresolved. The CDR3 has 14 amino acids. Germline CDR1 reads SEHNR; CDR2 reads FQNEAQ (reference sequence). V was pared by 5 bases and J by 4 bases, with 11 bases between. In DNA, the CDR3 is TGTGCCAGCAGCACCCGGTGGCCCACCGGGGAGCTGTTTTTT. Its protein is CASSTRWPTGELFF.

The chain joins TRBV10-1 to TRBJ1-3; D is undetermined. Germline CDR1 and CDR2: WNHNN and SYGVQD (reference sequence). The CDR3 is 15 amino acids. The V end was cut by 0 bases, the J end by 2 bases, with 8 bases between. The CDR3 coding sequence is TGCGCCAGCAGTGAGTCGCGGGGAACTGGAAACACCATATATTTT. Translation: CASSESRGTGNTIYF.

The rearrangement uses TRBV14 and TRBJ2-7; D gene uncertain. The V end was cut by 1 base, the J end by 5 bases, with 21 bases between. The germline CDR1 and CDR2 sequences are SGHDN and FVKESK. CDR3 length equals 17 residues. CDR3 region: CASSQALPPGSTNEQYF. The CDR3 DNA reads as TGTGCCAGCAGCCAAGCTCTACCGCCGGGTTCTACGAACGAGCAGTACTTC.

The CDR3 sequence: CASSKDLYQETQYF. For the CDR3, the DNA is TGTGCCAGCAGCAAAGATCTGTACCAAGAGACCCAGTACTTC. This chain connects TRBV21-1 to TRBJ2-5; the table's D call TRBD2 went unverified against the DNA. TRBV21-1 is termed a pseudogene. This CDR3 contains 14 residues.

The rearrangement joins TRBV4-3 to TRBJ2-2; no definite D call. V dropped 1 base and J dropped 6 bases, with 9 bases sitting between them. Germline assignment: CDR1 LGHNA and CDR2 YSLEER. The CDR3 loop spans 14 amino acids. The CDR3 here is CASSQGSKAGELFF. In nucleotides, the CDR3 is TGCGCCAGCAGCCAAGGCTCCAAGGCCGGGGAGCTGTTTTTT.

This clone came up once. The chain recombines TRBV7-8 with TRBJ2-1; 7 nucleotides align to TRBD1. Germline assignment: CDR1 SGHVS and CDR2 FQNEAQ. The junction had 4 bases not matched to a gene; V was cut back by 4 bases and J by 4 bases. The CDR3 consists of 14 residues. CDR3 sequence: CASSSTGQYNEQFF. The CDR3 DNA reads TGTGCCAGCAGCTCTACGGGACAGTACAATGAGCAGTTCTTC.

The chain employs TRBV23-1 and TRBJ1-1; 7 nucleotides match TRBD1. TRBV23-1 is an open reading frame, and its role is uncertain. The trim removed 2 bases at V and 8 bases at J, leaving 38 bases unmatched. The CDR3 contains 24 residues. The CDR3 DNA follows: TGCGCCAGCAGTCAAAATCCGGCGCCCGCTAGACAGGGAAAGAGGGAGATACGTTGCGGGGAAGCTTTCTTT. This gives the protein CASSQNPAPARQGKREIRCGEAFF.

The chain carries TRBV27 and TRBJ2-7; D may match TRBD1 or TRBD2 (5 bases each). The V end lost 2 bases, the J end lost 3 bases, and 14 bases lay between the germline ends. The V gene's germline CDR1 is MNHEY and CDR2 SMNVEV (reference sequence). There are 15 residues in the CDR3. CDR3 amino acids: CASSLIGGGYYEQYF. The DNA for the CDR3 is TGTGCCAGCAGTTTAATTGGTGGGGGTTACTACGAGCAGTACTTC.

The J gene is TRBJ2-3, the V gene TRBV9; the match to TRBD1 covers 8 bases. CDR1 is SGDLS and CDR2 is YYNGEE in the germline V gene. V trimming: 5 bases; J trimming: 3 bases; junction bases outside the gene matches: 8. The CDR3 runs to 15 residues. In DNA form, the CDR3 reads TGTGCCAGCAGTTCAACAGGGGGGAGTACAGATACGCAGTATTTT. Amino acids: CASSSTGGSTDTQYF.